Given below is one T cell receptor beta chain in context. What it recognizes is unknown. Trimming removed 4 bases from V and 2 bases from J, with 15 bases in between. The CDR3 loop spans 15 amino acids. Using a J-beta primer mix together with a sample-barcoded 5' primer, a second PCR was run for roughly 6 to 11 cycles. TCRdb re-called the 5' RACE reads with MiXCR, one entry per CDR3 protein. The sample contains 1.5 million to 2 million distinct CDR3 sequences, roughly 49% of which appear only once. The entry originates in a study of blood T cells in healthy people across ages. General study points: The long-lived group displayed more naive CD4+ cells, plus higher diversity, than the aged donors did.

The chain joins TRBV12-3 or TRBV12-4 to TRBJ2-7; D may match TRBD1 or TRBD2 (6 bases each). The TCR comes from a middle-aged woman in good health. The material sequenced was blood. The CDR3, as DNA: TGTGCCAGCAGTTACCGTCGGGGGCCTACCTACGAGCAGTACTTC. It is translated as CASSYRRGPTYEQYF.